This passage covers 21 T cell receptor beta chains from one sample sequenced in a study of cytomegalovirus exposure and HLA in healthy donors. Primers: 60 Vbeta forward and 13 Jbeta reverse. The protocol was immunoSEQ multiplex PCR, while the TCRdb copy is restricted to in-frame clones and leaves out a portion. The data hold some 150,000 clones, with around 77% observed a single time. The sequencing input was PBMCs. The origin of the receptors is a woman in her 50s in good health and CMV-seronegative.

This clone was observed once. The gene calls are TRBV7-8 and TRBJ1-1; D remains ambiguous. Germline V gene sequence: CDR1 SGHVS, CDR2 FQNEAQ. V lost 5 bases, J lost 4 bases, and 20 bases lay in between. The CDR3 runs to 16 residues. CDR3 protein: CASSVSGGGSSTEAFF. The CDR3 nucleotides read TGTGCCAGCAGCGTTAGCGGCGGAGGATCGAGCACTGAAGCTTTCTTT. Complete variable domain (other parts from reference TRBV7-8 and TRBJ1-1): GAGVSQSPRYKVAKRGQDVALRCDPISGHVSLFWYQQALGQGPEFLTYFQNEAQLDKSGLPSDRFFAERPEGSVSTLKIQRTQQEDSAVYLCASSVSGGGSSTEAFFGQGTRLTVV.

This clone appeared a few times. The CDR3 loop is CAISETSGGAGETQYF. CDR3 sequence (DNA): TGTGCCATCAGTGAAACTAGCGGGGGGGCCGGGGAGACCCAGTACTTC. The V call is TRBV10-3, the J call TRBJ2-5; 13 bases are shared with TRBD2. The V segment lost 3 bases and the J segment 5 bases; nucleotides outside the gene matches: 6. Germline V gene data show CDR1 as ENHRY and CDR2 as SYGVKD. The CDR3 consists of 16 residues.

The chain is built from TRBV4-1 and TRBJ2-7; 9 positions agree with TRBD1. V shed 5 bases, J shed 3 bases, and the junction held 11 bases outside the gene matches. This CDR3 has 16 amino acids. CDR1 and CDR2 from the germline V gene are MGHRA and YSYEKL. The CDR3 DNA reads TGCGCCAGCAGCTCCATCTCCGGGACAGGGTACTACGAGCAGTACTTC. It encodes CASSSISGTGYYEQYF.

V gene TRBV7-2 combines with J gene TRBJ2-5; TRBD2 is a possible D gene (6 bases). Trimming cost V 5 bases and J 2 bases, with 9 bases left between them. Germline V gene lookup returns CDR1 SGHTA and CDR2 FQGNSA. The CDR3 extends over 13 amino acids. CDR3 sequence (DNA): TGTGCCAGCAGCCCCGGACTACAAGAGACCCAGTACTTC. Translation: CASSPGLQETQYF.

V and J are TRBV19 and TRBJ1-3, with D unclear. V shed 4 bases and J shed 1 base, with 14 bases lying between them. The CDR3 sequence is 16 residues long. CDR1 and CDR2 (germline): LNHDA, SQIVND (reference sequence). The CDR3 DNA reads TGTGCCAGTAGTACCATGGGCAGCTCTTCTGGAAACACCATATATTTT. It yields the protein CASSTMGSSSGNTIYF.

This sequence joins TRBV27 and TRBJ1-3; 7 positions agree with TRBD1. Per the germline V gene, CDR1 is MNHEY and CDR2 is SMNVEV (reference sequence). V was clipped by 9 bases and J by 4 bases; unmatched bases: 12. The CDR3 spans 15 residues. The CDR3 region has the DNA TGTGCCAGTAGACCACTTACAGGGGTAGGAAACACCATATATTTT. It specifies CASRPLTGVGNTIYF.

The sample holds one count of this clone. The chain recombines TRBV9 with TRBJ2-7; TRBD2 matches at 7 bases. Germline assignment: CDR1 SGDLS and CDR2 YYNGEE. J lost 5 bases, V lost 4 bases, and 9 bases had no gene match. CDR3 length: 14 residues. CDR3 amino acids: CASSRRTRMDEQYF. CDR3 nucleotides: TGTGCCAGCAGCCGCCGGACTAGAATGGACGAGCAGTACTTC.

This chain uses TRBV9 with TRBJ1-1, with 8 bases identical to TRBD1. With V trimmed by 1 base and J by 5 bases, 4 bases remained unmatched. The CDR3 consists of 14 residues. Germline V gene data show CDR1 as SGDLS and CDR2 as YYNGEE. The CDR3 DNA is TGTGCCAGCAGCGTACTACAGGGGGAAACTGAAGCTTTCTTT. It encodes CASSVLQGETEAFF.

The chain links TRBV5-1 to TRBJ1-2, with 11 bases aligning to TRBD1. J gave up 4 bases and V 2 bases, and 4 bases lay outside the gene matches. The CDR3 totals 15 residues. Germline CDR1 is SGHRS and CDR2 is YFSETQ. The CDR3 nucleotides are TGCGCCAGCAGCTTCACCGGGACAGGGGGCTATGGCTACACCTTC. It encodes CASSFTGTGGYGYTF.

Worth noting for this clone: One end of the junction fails to match germline, which may point to a read error. The chain employs TRBV6-6 and TRBJ2-7, with 8 bases matching TRBD1. CDR1 MNHNY and CDR2 SVGAGI come from the germline V gene (reference sequence). The CDR3 is made up of 15 amino acids. The chain's CDR3 is CASSYSPDRVRFVHF. The CDR3 DNA is TGTGCCAGCAGTTACTCCCCGGACAGGGTTCGCTTTGTGCACTTC.

The rearrangement joins TRBV4-1 to TRBJ2-3; 12 positions agree with TRBD2. J lost 3 bases, V lost 10 bases, and 5 bases had no gene match. This CDR3 region has 14 residues. Germline assignment: CDR1 MGHRA and CDR2 YSYEKL. CDR3 DNA sequence: TGCGCCACCCCGACTAGCGGGGGAACAGATACGCAGTATTTT. Protein product: CATPTSGGTDTQYF.

The V gene is TRBV6-1, the J gene TRBJ1-6; TRBD1 matches at 8 bases. With 5 bases clipped from V and 6 bases from J, the junction kept 6 bases outside the gene matches. Germline V gives CDR1 MNHNS, CDR2 SASEGT. This CDR3 comprises 15 residues. CDR3 in amino acids: CASSPGTGGNSPLHF. DNA for the CDR3: TGTGCCAGCAGTCCCGGGACAGGTGGTAATTCACCCCTCCACTTT.

In its sample, this clone was seen once. The rearrangement uses TRBV2 and TRBJ1-2; 8 bases agree with TRBD1. The V gene end was trimmed by 11 bases and the J gene end by 4 bases; junction bases not matched to a gene: 12. The length of the CDR3 is 14 residues. CDR1 and CDR2 from the germline V gene are SNHLY and FYNNEI. CDR3 sequence reads: CAVSGQGAIYGYTF. In DNA form, the CDR3 reads TGTGCCGTTTCAGGACAGGGAGCCATCTATGGCTACACCTTC.

The count of this clone is one. The gene calls are TRBV6-6 and TRBJ2-3, with D uncertain. Trimming shortened V by 0 bases and J by 0 bases, and 10 bases separated the two germline ends. The CDR3 contains 16 residues. Germline V gene data show CDR1 as MNHNY and CDR2 as SVGAGI (reference sequence). CDR3 DNA: TGTGCCAGCAGTTACTCTATTTCTGGCAGCACAGATACGCAGTATTTT. It yields the protein CASSYSISGSTDTQYF.

Only a few counts were recorded for this clone. The chain has TRBV4-2 and TRBJ2-2; either TRBD1 or TRBD2 may fit D (6 bases each). Trimming took 10 bases from V and 4 from J, leaving 22 bases between them. Looked up from germline, CDR1 is LGHNA and CDR2 is YNFKEQ. CDR3 length: 16 amino acids. The CDR3 here is CATTQGGTLTTGELFF. For the CDR3, the DNA is TGTGCCACCACCCAAGGGGGGACATTAACCACCGGGGAGCTGTTTTTT.

This clone came up once. The chain couples TRBV5-1 to TRBJ2-7; 9 bases match TRBD1. The V gene's germline CDR1 is SGHRS and CDR2 YFSETQ. Trimming cost V 3 bases and J 4 bases; bases outside gene matches: 5. The length of the CDR3 is 14 residues. CDR3 coding DNA: TGCGCCAGCAGCTCGGGACAGGGAGGGTACGAGCAGTACTTC. It specifies CASSSGQGGYEQYF. Full variable domain (rest looked up from reference TRBV5-1 and TRBJ2-7): KAGVTQTPRYLIKTRGQQVTLSCSPISGHRSVSWYQQTPGQGLQFLFEYFSETQRNKGNFPGRFSGRQFSNSRSEMNVSTLELGDSALYLCASSSGQGGYEQYFGPGTRLTVT.

The CDR3 protein is CASSRGFDEQFF. DNA of the CDR3: TGTGCCAGCAGTAGGGGGTTCGATGAGCAGTTCTTC. The chain uses TRBV28 and TRBJ2-1; the D gene is possibly TRBD1 (6 bases). CDR1 is MDHEN, CDR2 SYDVKM, per germline. This CDR3 region has 12 residues. The germline V and J ends were trimmed by 5 bases and 8 bases, with 10 bases remaining between them. Full variable domain (outside the CDR3, taken from reference TRBV28 and TRBJ2-1): DVKVTQSSRYLVKRTGEKVFLECVQDMDHENMFWYRQDPGLGLRLIYFSYDVKMKEKGDIPEGYSVSREKKERFSLILESASTNQTSMYLCASSRGFDEQFFGPGTRLTVL.

The chain employs TRBV27 and TRBJ1-2; the match to TRBD1 covers 7 bases. J was trimmed by 4 bases and V by 3 bases; bases with no gene match: 11. Looked up from germline, CDR1 is MNHEY and CDR2 is SMNVEV (reference sequence). This CDR3 is built from 16 residues. The CDR3: CASSFLGTDSTYGYTF. CDR3 nucleotide sequence: TGTGCCAGCAGTTTCCTTGGGACAGATAGCACCTATGGCTACACCTTC.

The CDR3 here is CASNKGGDSYEQYF. As DNA, the CDR3 is TGTGCCAGTAACAAGGGGGGGGACTCCTACGAGCAGTACTTC. This chain uses TRBV19 with TRBJ2-7; tentatively, D is TRBD2 (7 bases). This CDR3 comprises 14 residues. Germline lookup yields CDR1 LNHDA and CDR2 SQIVND (reference sequence). V dropped 7 bases and J dropped 0 bases, with 13 bases sitting between them.

The chain uses TRBV10-3 and TRBJ2-3; possibly TRBD1 for D (6 bases). Per the germline V gene, CDR1 is ENHRY and CDR2 is SYGVKD. The CDR3 has 14 residues. V lost 5 bases, J lost 0 bases, and 9 bases lay in between. Here the CDR3 reads CAISPTGSTDTQYF. In nucleotides, the CDR3 is TGTGCCATCAGTCCGACAGGCAGCACAGATACGCAGTATTTT.

This clone was picked up a small number of times. This sequence joins TRBV13 and TRBJ2-5; TRBD2 matches 10 bases. This CDR3 has 16 amino acids. Germline loops: CDR1 PRHDT, CDR2 FYEKMQ (reference sequence). V was clipped by 0 bases and J by 4 bases; unmatched bases: 5. CDR3 in amino acids: CASSLGVAGGTETQYF. The CDR3 bases are TGTGCCAGCAGCTTAGGGGTAGCGGGGGGTACAGAGACCCAGTACTTC.